This T cell receptor beta chain was documented in a study of T-cell reconstitution after alpha-beta-depleted transplantation in children. Notes on the study in general: T-cell numbers and diversity one year post-transplant derived largely from freshly generated T cells. Some patients owed their high day-60 TCRbeta diversity to surviving recipient T cells and thymic progenitors.

This clonotype came up many times. Its antigen is still unknown. Unique molecular identifiers were incorporated during preparation of the TCRbeta library. TCRdb re-called the PCR reads through MiXCR, storing one row per CDR3 protein. The data hold approximately 800,000 distinct CDR3 sequences, with around 15% observed a single time. CDR3 length: 13 residues. Per germline, CDR1 SEHNR and CDR2 FQNEAQ (reference sequence). Trimming at V came to 6 bases and at J to 3 bases, leaving 3 bases not matched to a gene. V and J are TRBV7-9 and TRBJ2-5, with 8 bases aligning to TRBD2. The source was PBMCs, mostly from graft donor cells, collected 360 days after TCRalphabeta/CD19-depleted stem cell transplant. The sequence came from a male patient younger than 18 who had a stem cell transplant for acute lymphoblastic leukemia, so the T cells may come from the graft donor. The CDR3 is CASRNSGEETQYF. The CDR3 region has the DNA TGTGCCAGCAGGAATAGCGGGGAAGAGACCCAGTACTTC.